This note documents a single T cell receptor beta chain sequence. CDR1 and CDR2 from the germline V gene are SQVTM and ANQGSEA. This CDR3 is 9 amino acids long. V was shortened by 8 bases and J by 5 bases, with 5 bases between the two germline ends. This entry belongs to a study of T cells in Graves' hyperthyroidism and ophthalmopathy. The TCR beta CDR3 regions underwent amplification using RNA transcripts as the source. Initially, a first-round RT-PCR of the TCR CDR3 employed the HTBI primer set. One entry per CDR3 protein results from TCRdb running MiXCR on the multiplex PCR reads. Altogether 600,000 to 900,000 distinct CDR3 sequences are present, about 17% being singletons, with the ten largest covering around 8%.

This sequence was found in a man younger than 30 with Graves' hyperthyroidism. The chain carries TRBV29-1 and TRBJ2-3, with no clear D. The sample taken for sequencing was blood. The CDR3 DNA reads as TGCAGCATTGGAGATACGCAGTATTTT. Its translation is CSIGDTQYF.